These 2 T cell receptor beta chains originate from one sample sequenced in a study of blood T cell repertoires in COVID-19. The method was immunoSEQ multiplex PCR; TCRdb's version includes in-frame clones alone and lacks a portion of them. The sample holds roughly 190,000 clones, 84% seen once. The material sequenced was peripheral blood. The receptors here all came from a human donor in a cohort sampled during active COVID-19.

This clone was counted a few times. The gene calls are TRBV2 and TRBJ1-2, with 10 nucleotides matching TRBD1. In germline, CDR1 is SNHLY, CDR2 FYNNEI. This CDR3 contains 15 residues. Unmatched junction bases numbered 11, after V lost 6 bases and J lost 7 bases. CDR3 sequence: CASRPGQGVLRGYTF. CDR3 DNA: TGTGCCAGCAGGCCCGGACAGGGGGTTCTACGTGGCTACACCTTC. Full variable domain (outside the CDR3, taken from reference TRBV2 and TRBJ1-2): EPEVTQTPSHQVTQMGQEVILRCVPISNHLYFYWYRQILGQKVEFLVSFYNNEISEKSEIFDDQFSVERPDGSNFTLKIRSTKLEDSAMYFCASRPGQGVLRGYTFGSGTRLTVV.

The V gene is TRBV6-5, the J gene TRBJ2-3, with D tentatively TRBD1 (6 bases). The V gene's germline CDR1 is MNHEY and CDR2 SVGAGI. The length of the CDR3 is 15 residues. The V end lost 6 bases, the J end lost 0 bases, and 13 bases lay between the germline ends. This CDR3 reads CASRPVQGSTDTQYF. CDR3 nucleotide sequence: TGTGCCAGCAGGCCAGTACAGGGAAGCACAGATACGCAGTATTTT.